The 17 T cell receptor beta chains in this list originate from one sample, sequenced in a study of cytomegalovirus exposure and HLA in healthy donors. The PCR ran on 60 Vbeta and 13 Jbeta primers. Here immunoSEQ multiplex PCR was the method, and the copy in TCRdb shows in-frame clones only, minus some. This sample has approximately 200,000 clones; more than 75% occur once, and the top ten carry 6.5%. Sequenced: PBMCs. All receptors derive from a woman between 50 and 59 years old in good health and CMV-seropositive.

V gene TRBV27 combines with J gene TRBJ1-2; the match to TRBD1 covers 9 bases. Trimming cost V 5 bases and J 8 bases; bases outside gene matches: 6. The CDR3 spans 13 residues. The germline CDR1 and CDR2 sequences are MNHEY and SMNVEV (reference sequence). DNA for the CDR3: TGTGCCAGCAGTCAACAGGGGGCCTGGGGCTACACCTTC. Translated, it gives CASSQQGAWGYTF.

The chain carries TRBV6-6 and TRBJ1-5, with D unresolved. The CDR3 consists of 13 residues. Germline CDR1 MNHNY, CDR2 SVGAGI (reference sequence). V was clipped by 9 bases and J by 5 bases, with 14 bases between them. CDR3 nucleotide sequence: TGTGCCAGTCGACGAGGGAACGATCAGCCCCAGCATTTT. Amino acids: CASRRGNDQPQHF.

This clone appeared a single time. The J gene is TRBJ1-6, the V gene TRBV7-6; D gene unclear. Trimming stripped 1 base from V and 7 bases from J, with 11 bases between. The germline V gene has CDR1 SGHVS and CDR2 FNYEAQ. The CDR3 is made up of 15 amino acids. CDR3 in amino acids: CASSLGDRRNSPLHF. In DNA, the CDR3 is TGTGCCAGCAGCTTAGGTGACCGGAGGAATTCACCCCTCCACTTT.

Details on this clone: A read error may produce the germline difference seen at one junction end. The V gene is TRBV5-5, the J gene TRBJ2-5; the D gene is possibly TRBD2 (5 bases). CDR1 and CDR2 from the germline V gene are SGHKS and YYEKEE (reference sequence). The CDR3 spans 14 residues. CDR3 sequence reads: CASSLAYGWETQYF. CDR3 bases: TGTGCCAGCAGCTTGGCCTATGGGTGGGAGACTCAGTACTTC.

The J gene is TRBJ2-7, the V gene TRBV27; D might be TRBD2 (6 bases). Germline CDR1 and CDR2: MNHEY and SMNVEV (reference sequence). The ends were cut back, 3 bases at V and 2 bases at J, with 8 bases in the middle. The CDR3 runs 13 residues. CDR3 in DNA: TGTGCCAGCAGTTTTGGGAGGACCTACGAGCAGTACTTC. Translating gives CASSFGRTYEQYF.

The genes are TRBV6-1 and TRBJ1-5; 7 bases line up with TRBD1. V shed 5 bases and J 5 bases; nucleotides not matched to a gene: 6. CDR3 size: 14 residues. Germline V gives CDR1 MNHNS, CDR2 SASEGT. CDR3 nucleotide sequence: TGTGCCAGCAGTTCTGACAGGGACTATCAGCCCCAGCATTTT. Translating gives CASSSDRDYQPQHF.

The V call is TRBV5-6, the J call TRBJ1-5; D may be TRBD1 (5 bases). The ends were cut back, 0 bases at V and 4 bases at J, with 8 bases in the middle. The CDR3 is made up of 14 amino acids. Germline values: CDR1 SGHDT, CDR2 YYEEEE. The CDR3 DNA is TGTGCCAGCAGCTTGGCCACAGGAAATCAGCCCCAGCATTTT. It codes for CASSLATGNQPQHF.

The V call is TRBV19, the J call TRBJ2-3; possibly TRBD1 for D (5 bases). The V end was cut by 5 bases, the J end by 4 bases, with 10 bases between. The length of the CDR3 is 13 residues. CDR1 is LNHDA, CDR2 SQIVND, per germline (reference sequence). The DNA for the CDR3 is TGTGCCAGTAGTGTCAGGGATCCAGATACGCAGTATTTT. As protein: CASSVRDPDTQYF.

This chain joins TRBV6-5 and TRBJ1-2, with TRBD1 matching over 7 bases. The ends lost 4 bases at V and 0 bases at J; junction bases unmatched: 5. The CDR3 loop spans 15 amino acids. CDR1 and CDR2 (germline): MNHEY, SVGAGI. CDR3 loop: CASSLGGQSNYGYTF. The CDR3 DNA is TGTGCCAGCAGTTTGGGGGGACAGTCTAACTATGGCTACACCTTC.

The V and J genes are TRBV18 and TRBJ2-7; 9 bases align to TRBD2. CDR1 and CDR2 from the germline V gene are KGHSH and LQKENI. The CDR3 sequence is 15 residues long. V lost 6 bases and J lost 3; bases outside the gene matches: 9. The CDR3 nucleotides read TGTGCCAGCTCCCCCCGTGCTAGCGGGAACTACGAGCAGTACTTC. As protein: CASSPRASGNYEQYF. Combining the CDR3 with reference TRBV18 and TRBJ2-7 gives the whole variable domain NAGVMQNPRHLVRRRGQEARLRCSPMKGHSHVYWYRQLPEEGLKFMVYLQKENIIDESGMPKERFSAEFPKEGPSILRIQQVVRGDSAAYFCASSPRASGNYEQYFGPGTRLTVT.

This sequence joins TRBV28 and TRBJ1-5; D not certain. Trimming cost V 5 bases and J 0 bases, with 8 bases left between them. The CDR3 sequence is 14 residues long. Per germline, CDR1 MDHEN and CDR2 SYDVKM. In DNA form, the CDR3 reads TGTGCCAGCAGTACCCTAAATAGCAATCAGCCCCAGCATTTT. As protein: CASSTLNSNQPQHF.

CDR3 in amino acids: CASSYRRTGENGYTF. CDR3 bases: TGTGCCAGCAGTTACAGGAGGACGGGGGAGAATGGCTACACCTTC. V and J are TRBV27 and TRBJ1-2, with D possibly matching TRBD1 (5 bases). Germline loops: CDR1 MNHEY, CDR2 SMNVEV (reference sequence). V was pared by 4 bases and J by 6 bases, with 18 bases between. CDR3 length: 15 residues.

This sequence joins TRBV7-9 and TRBJ1-2; 10 bases are a match to TRBD1. CDR3 length: 17 residues. CDR1 and CDR2 from the germline V gene are SEHNR and FQNEAQ (reference sequence). V was pared by 4 bases and J by 4 bases, with 12 bases of the junction left unmatched. CDR3 DNA: TGTGCCAGCAGCTCTGTGACAGGGGGCGATTTTAGCTATGGCTACACCTTC. This gives the protein CASSSVTGGDFSYGYTF. Full variable domain (remainder filled in from reference TRBV7-9 and TRBJ1-2): DTGVSQNPRHKITKRGQNVTFRCDPISEHNRLYWYRQTLGQGPEFLTYFQNEAQLEKSRLLSDRFSAERPKGSFSTLEIQRTEQGDSAMYLCASSSVTGGDFSYGYTFGSGTRLTVV.

J is TRBJ2-5 and V is TRBV10-3; a weak D match, TRBD2 (6 bases). V lost 3 bases, J lost 3 bases, and 11 bases lay in between. Germline V lookup: CDR1 ENHRY, CDR2 SYGVKD. CDR3 size: 14 residues. The CDR3 spells CAISDSLAEETQYF. The CDR3 bases are TGTGCCATCAGTGATTCTTTAGCGGAAGAGACCCAGTACTTC.

This clone was seen only once. The gene calls are TRBV5-1 and TRBJ2-7; the match to TRBD2 covers 10 bases. J lost 4 bases, V lost 4 bases, and 8 bases had no gene match. In germline, CDR1 is SGHRS, CDR2 YFSETQ. The CDR3 spans 15 residues. This chain's CDR3 is CASSASSGSLYEQYF. The CDR3 DNA reads as TGCGCCAGCAGCGCGTCTAGCGGGAGTCTTTACGAGCAGTACTTC.

This clone was observed a handful of times. The CDR3 nucleotides read TGTGCCAGCAGCGATCGACAGGGAGGCACTGAAGCTTTCTTT. It codes for CASSDRQGGTEAFF. The chain carries TRBV2 and TRBJ1-1; 7 bases fit TRBD1. The CDR3 spans 14 residues. Trimming removed 6 bases from V and 4 bases from J; junction bases left unmatched: 8. Germline CDR1 reads SNHLY; CDR2 reads FYNNEI.

The chain has TRBV5-1 and TRBJ2-7; 12 nucleotides align to TRBD1. V lost 2 bases, J lost 5 bases, and 5 bases stayed unmatched. The CDR3 is 15 residues long. CDR1 is SGHRS, CDR2 YFSETQ, per germline. The CDR3 DNA is TGCGCCAGCAGCTTTGCGGGGACAGGGGGCCACGAGCAGTACTTC. Protein: CASSFAGTGGHEQYF. Full variable domain (outside the CDR3, taken from reference TRBV5-1 and TRBJ2-7): KAGVTQTPRYLIKTRGQQVTLSCSPISGHRSVSWYQQTPGQGLQFLFEYFSETQRNKGNFPGRFSGRQFSNSRSEMNVSTLELGDSALYLCASSFAGTGGHEQYFGPGTRLTVT.